These 17 T cell receptor beta chains were all obtained from the same sample, sequenced in a study of T cells in Graves' hyperthyroidism and ophthalmopathy (dated by TCRdb to between 2018 and 2020). Receptors were amplified or captured by multiplex PCR. Sequencer: Illumina HiSeq 2000. Amplification of TCR beta CDR3 regions was carried out from RNA transcripts. A first-round RT-PCR of the TCR CDR3 used the HTBI primer set with the Qiagen OneStep RT-PCR kit. In-frame beta chains were kept once TCRdb had trimmed the public reads at Q25 with fastp and called clones with MiXCR. Each entry is one CDR3 protein sequence, shown with its most common DNA and genes. Within this sample are a few hundred thousand distinct CDR3 sequences, with 15% to 19% of them counted one time only. The top ten hold approximately 8% of the sample. The sample was blood. The receptors here all came from a woman aged 18-35 years with Graves' hyperthyroidism.

This clonotype has a count of ten or more. The chain has TRBV12-3 or TRBV12-4 and TRBJ2-3; D gene unclear. V lost 3 bases and J lost 2, with 9 bases in between. The CDR3 runs to 14 residues. DNA of the CDR3: TGTGCCAGCAGTTTTCGGGCGTACACAGATACGCAGTATTTT. Encoded protein: CASSFRAYTDTQYF.

This clonotype has a count of ten or more. The genes are TRBV12-3 or TRBV12-4 and TRBJ2-7; no firm D call. CDR3 size: 13 residues. Trimming took off 2 bases at V and 3 bases at J, with 8 bases between the two ends. Written as DNA, the CDR3 is TGTGCCAGCAGTTTACCCAGAGGCTACGAGCAGTACTTC. Translating it yields CASSLPRGYEQYF.

The chain is built from TRBV6-1 and TRBJ1-5; TRBD1 matches at 12 bases. The CDR3 is 17 amino acids. Germline V gene data show CDR1 as MNHNS and CDR2 as SASEGT. Trimming cost V 5 bases and J 6 bases; bases outside gene matches: 11. The CDR3 DNA follows: TGTGCCAGCAGTAGGTACCCGGGACAGGGGGCCGTTCAGCCCCAGCATTTT. This gives the protein CASSRYPGQGAVQPQHF.

This clonotype has a count of ten or more. This sequence joins TRBV12-3 or TRBV12-4 and TRBJ1-2; D not certain. The CDR3 extends over 11 amino acids. The germline V and J ends were trimmed by 8 bases and 3 bases, with 7 bases remaining between them. The CDR3 here is CASHTDYGYTF. CDR3 in DNA: TGTGCCAGCCATACCGACTATGGCTACACCTTC.

This clonotype was recorded at least ten times. The rearrangement joins TRBV12-3 or TRBV12-4 to TRBJ1-5, with 12 bases identical to TRBD1. The CDR3 extends over 19 amino acids. V shed 5 bases, J shed 3 bases, and the junction held 14 bases outside the gene matches. CDR3 sequence (DNA): TGTGCCAGCAGTCTGCGGGGACAGGGGGCAGGCGGGGCCAATCAGCCCCAGCATTTT. Amino acid sequence: CASSLRGQGAGGANQPQHF.

This clonotype was recorded a few times. The gene calls are TRBV11-2 and TRBJ1-4, with a possible D match to TRBD1 (5 bases). Germline loops: CDR1 SGHAT, CDR2 FQNNGV. Trimming took off 4 bases at V and 6 bases at J, with 18 bases between the two ends. The CDR3 covers 16 residues. The chain's CDR3 is CASSSFPGAKHEKLFF. In DNA, the CDR3 is TGTGCCAGCAGCTCTTTCCCCGGGGCTAAGCATGAAAAACTGTTTTTT.

The chain employs TRBV9 and TRBJ2-7, with D perhaps assigned TRBD1 or TRBD2 (5 bases each). The CDR3 has 14 residues. Between the trimmed V and J ends, which lost 4 bases and 5 bases, there was a span of 16 bases. Germline assignment: CDR1 SGDLS and CDR2 YYNGEE. DNA for the CDR3: TGTGCCAGCAGCCTCGGTGGGGCCGGGAACGAGCAGTACTTC. Translation: CASSLGGAGNEQYF.

V usage is TRBV5-1 and J usage is TRBJ1-4; TRBD1 might be the D (6 bases). Germline lookup yields CDR1 SGHRS and CDR2 YFSETQ. This CDR3 is 14 amino acids long. The V end lost 4 bases, the J end lost 7 bases, and 14 bases lay between the germline ends. The CDR3, as DNA: TGCGCCAGCAGCCCTGGAACAGGGTTTGAAAAACTGTTTTTT. Its protein product is CASSPGTGFEKLFF.

The chain combines TRBV5-5 with TRBJ1-4; D uncertain. This CDR3 has 14 residues. V was shortened by 5 bases and J by 4 bases, with 12 bases between the two germline ends. The germline gives CDR1 SGHKS, CDR2 YYEKEE (reference sequence). CDR3 sequence reads: CASRGETINEKLFF. In DNA, the CDR3 is TGTGCCAGCAGGGGAGAGACGATTAATGAAAAACTGTTTTTT. Variable domain in full (rest from reference TRBV5-5 and TRBJ1-4): DAGVTQSPTHLIKTRGQQVTLRCSPISGHKSVSWYQQVLGQGPQFIFQYYEKEERGRGNFPDRFSARQFPNYSSELNVNALLLGDSALYLCASRGETINEKLFFGSGTQLSVL.

In this sample, this clonotype turned up many times. The CDR3 is CASSPGTGDLSNQPQHF. In nucleotides, the CDR3 is TGTGCCAGCAGCCCAGGGACAGGGGATTTAAGCAATCAGCCCCAGCATTTT. This chain links TRBV7-9 with TRBJ1-5, with 10 bases fitting TRBD1. CDR1 is SEHNR and CDR2 is FQNEAQ in the germline V gene (reference sequence). The CDR3 is 17 residues long. The junction had 8 bases not matched to a gene; V was cut back by 5 bases and J by 1 base.

There are many counts of this clonotype. The chain recombines TRBV7-8 with TRBJ2-1, with TRBD2 matching 7 bases. The CDR3 has 15 residues. Germline V gene lookup returns CDR1 SGHVS and CDR2 FQNEAQ. Losses at the gene ends were 5 bases for V and 10 bases for J; bases not matched to a gene: 14. CDR3 DNA: TGTGCCAGCAGCCCACGGGAGGCCCTTCTCTCGGAGCAGTTCTTC. Protein product: CASSPREALLSEQFF.

This clonotype was found many times. This chain joins TRBV2 and TRBJ2-1; D is unresolved. V lost 6 bases and J lost 9, with 12 bases in between. This CDR3 spans 12 amino acids. Germline V gives CDR1 SNHLY, CDR2 FYNNEI. In DNA form, the CDR3 reads TGTGCCAGCAGCTACGAAAAAACTGAGCAGTTCTTC. It translates to CASSYEKTEQFF.

This chain connects TRBV9 to TRBJ2-7, with D uncertain. Germline V gene sequence: CDR1 SGDLS, CDR2 YYNGEE. V was trimmed by 0 bases and J by 3 bases, leaving 10 bases between them. CDR3 length equals 14 residues. The CDR3 DNA follows: TGTGCCAGCAGCGTAGGGATCCAAATCTACGAGCAGTACTTC. It translates to CASSVGIQIYEQYF.

This clonotype appeared many times. V usage is TRBV30 and J usage is TRBJ2-5, with 9 bases identical to TRBD1. J gave up 5 bases and V 2 bases, and 6 bases lay outside the gene matches. Per the germline V gene, CDR1 is GTSNPN and CDR2 is SVGIG (reference sequence). The CDR3 length is 14 residues. DNA for the CDR3: TGTGCCTGGAGTTCCGGACAGGGGCTTGAGACCCAGTACTTC. This translates into CAWSSGQGLETQYF.

This clonotype was found a few times. The rearrangement joins TRBV2 to TRBJ1-4; TRBD1 matches at 9 bases. This CDR3 region has 15 residues. CDR1 is SNHLY and CDR2 is FYNNEI in the germline V gene. The V and J ends lost 7 bases and 5 bases, in that order; junction bases with no gene match: 8. The CDR3 nucleotides are TGTGCCAGCATTCTACAGGGGGCGGAGAATGAAAAACTGTTTTTT. Its translation is CASILQGAENEKLFF.

The table lists this clonotype with many counts. This rearrangement joins TRBV7-8 to TRBJ2-5; no definite D call. This CDR3 is built from 15 residues. Germline V gene lookup returns CDR1 SGHVS and CDR2 FQNEAQ. The V gene lost 5 bases and the J gene lost 5 bases, with 18 bases spanning the gap. The CDR3 region has the DNA TGTGCCAGCAGCCCTACTCTGGGTTCTTGGGAGACCCAGTACTTC. It codes for CASSPTLGSWETQYF. The whole variable domain, filled in from reference TRBV7-8 and TRBJ2-5, reads GAGVSQSPRYKVAKRGQDVALRCDPISGHVSLFWYQQALGQGPEFLTYFQNEAQLDKSGLPSDRFFAERPEGSVSTLKIQRTQQEDSAVYLCASSPTLGSWETQYFGPGTRLLVL.

The table lists this clonotype with many counts. The chain has TRBV24-1 and TRBJ2-3, with D perhaps matching TRBD1 or TRBD2 (5 bases each). The CDR3 contains 18 residues. The V and J ends lost 4 bases and 1 base respectively, with 20 bases between them. Germline V lookup: CDR1 KGHDR, CDR2 SFDVKD. CDR3 loop: CATSDQTPPGRRTDTQYF. CDR3 coding DNA: TGTGCCACCAGTGACCAAACCCCCCCGGGACGTCGCACAGATACGCAGTATTTT.